This T cell receptor (beta chain) is drawn from a study of radiotherapy plus CTLA-4 blockade in lung cancer. Overall study results and limits: Once radiotherapy plus ipilimumab had been given, TCR clones derived from tumor expanded in blood. Early clone dynamics of blood T cells, plus interferon-beta, reportedly predicted response best.

Sequencing used immunoSEQ multiplex PCR; TCRdb keeps in-frame clones, though not all of them. Of tens of thousands of clones listed, about 88% are singletons. This CDR3 spans 14 amino acids. From germline, CDR1 is SGHTA and CDR2 FQGNSA. Trimming at V came to 5 bases and at J to 4 bases, leaving 7 bases not matched to a gene. Notes on this clone: Its specificity is unknown.

The source material was peripheral blood, sampled from a patient treated with radiotherapy plus ipilimumab. The sequence derives from a human donor with non-small cell lung cancer whose response to radiotherapy plus ipilimumab could not be evaluated. The rearrangement links TRBV7-2 to TRBJ1-2; TRBD1 agrees at 7 bases. For the CDR3, the DNA is TGTGCCAGCAGCCTAGGACAGGCGGGCTATGGCTACACCTTC. It specifies CASSLGQAGYGYTF.